A single TCR beta chain is shown here with its context. Antigen: not known. The data were obtained in a study of cytomegalovirus exposure and HLA in healthy donors. Vbeta (60) and Jbeta (13) primers were used in the PCR. In the original analysis: Counted up in a later analysis, unique TCR beta chains came to approximately 83 million, with some 11 million shared. Assay: immunoSEQ multiplex PCR; the TCRdb copy retains only in-frame clones and omits some. From that table come the V and J calls and clone size; the DNA was used to work out D and trimming. Its listing shows approximately 110,000 clones. Study-level results: A missense variant in DCLRE1C was later tied to TCR beta V- and J-gene trimming.

This CDR3 spans 15 amino acids. Germline V gene data show CDR1 as MGHRA and CDR2 as YSYEKL. The germline V and J ends were trimmed by 0 bases and 6 bases, with 14 bases remaining between them. The rearrangement joins TRBV4-1 to TRBJ1-2; D gene unclear. Material: PBMCs. The receptor comes from a man aged 18 to 35 in good health and CMV-seronegative. CDR3 in DNA: TGCGCCAGCAGCCAAGATACCCGGAGGGAGAATGGCTACACCTTC. Its translation is CASSQDTRRENGYTF.